This T cell receptor beta chain emerged from a study of T-cell reconstitution after alpha-beta-depleted transplantation in children. Preparation of the TCRbeta library involved a method that used unique molecular identifiers. Each CDR3 protein is one row after TCRdb ran MiXCR on the PCR reads. Of around 420,000 distinct CDR3 sequences in the sample, 15% to 20% are singletons; the top ten hold under 30%. This CDR3 has 15 amino acids. In germline, CDR1 is SGHRS, CDR2 YFSETQ. V shed 4 bases, J shed 3 bases, and the junction held 7 bases outside the gene matches. J is TRBJ2-5 and V is TRBV5-1; 9 nucleotides line up with TRBD2. The TCR originated in a boy less than two years old who had a stem cell transplant for Wiskott-Aldrich syndrome, so the T cells may come from the graft donor. Sequencing was performed on PBMCs, mostly from graft donor cells, taken 360 days after TCRalphabeta/CD19-depleted stem cell transplant. CDR3: CASSPAVAGEETQYF. In nucleotides, the CDR3 is TGCGCCAGCAGCCCGGCGGTAGCGGGGGAAGAGACCCAGTACTTC.